Shown below are 18 T cell receptor beta chains from a single sample sequenced in a study of memory CD4+ T cells and cytomegalovirus serostatus. The sort gate was single viable CD3+CD4+CD8-CD45RO+ cells for memory CD4+ T cells. The method was immunoSEQ multiplex PCR; TCRdb's version includes in-frame clones alone and lacks a portion of them. The sample includes about 64,000 clones, about 74% of them seen just once. Sequencing input: memory CD4+ T cells from blood. The receptors originated from an adult in good health and CMV-seronegative.

This chain connects TRBV6-6 to TRBJ2-7; 11 bases are shared with TRBD1. CDR1 and CDR2 (germline): MNHNY, SVGAGI (reference sequence). V gave up 6 bases and J gave up 6 bases; unmatched junction bases: 10. CDR3 length equals 15 residues. This chain's CDR3 is CASRTGQGAHSEQYF. DNA of the CDR3: TGTGCCAGCAGAACCGGACAGGGGGCCCATTCCGAGCAGTACTTC.

The chain carries TRBV28 and TRBJ1-2; D might be TRBD1 (5 bases). CDR1 and CDR2 from the germline V gene are MDHEN and SYDVKM. V was cut by 5 bases and J by 2 bases, with 15 bases left in between. CDR3 length: 15 amino acids. CDR3 nucleotide sequence: TGTGCCAGCAGTCCCTCTAACGCAGGGAACTATGGCTACACCTTC. Encoded protein: CASSPSNAGNYGYTF.

V usage is TRBV2 and J usage is TRBJ1-5; no reliable D call. CDR1 is SNHLY and CDR2 is FYNNEI in the germline V gene. V lost 5 bases and J lost 0, with 8 bases in between. This CDR3 is built from 14 residues. CDR3 bases: TGTGCCAGCAGTTTACAGTATAGCAATCAGCCCCAGCATTTT. It encodes CASSLQYSNQPQHF. The entire variable domain, with the rest obtained from reference TRBV2 and TRBJ1-5, is as follows: EPEVTQTPSHQVTQMGQEVILRCVPISNHLYFYWYRQILGQKVEFLVSFYNNEISEKSEIFDDQFSVERPDGSNFTLKIRSTKLEDSAMYFCASSLQYSNQPQHFGDGTRLSIL.

The chain combines TRBV28 with TRBJ1-1, with D hard to call. Trimming cost V 5 bases and J 2 bases, with 12 bases left between them. The germline CDR1 and CDR2 sequences are MDHEN and SYDVKM. The CDR3 spans 14 residues. The CDR3 region is CASSQPGSNTEAFF. DNA of the CDR3: TGTGCCAGCAGTCAACCCGGCAGCAACACTGAAGCTTTCTTT.

The CDR3 DNA sequence: TGTGCCAGTAGTGAGGTAGGGACAGGGTTTGACCGGGACACTGAAGCTTTCTTT. Translating it yields CASSEVGTGFDRDTEAFF. This rearrangement joins TRBV19 to TRBJ1-1, with 9 bases lining up with TRBD1. The CDR3 extends over 18 amino acids. CDR1 is LNHDA and CDR2 is SQIVND in the germline V gene (reference sequence). The J segment lost 3 bases and the V segment lost 5 bases, leaving 16 bases of the junction unmatched.

In its sample, this clone was seen a few times. The rearrangement joins TRBV7-9 to TRBJ2-3, with D tentatively TRBD1 or TRBD2 (5 bases each). Deletions cut 3 bases from V and 3 bases from J, with 13 bases between. Germline V gene sequence: CDR1 SEHNR, CDR2 FQNEAQ (reference sequence). The CDR3 totals 15 residues. Written as DNA, the CDR3 is TGTGCCAGCAGCTTGCAATCCGGGGCTACAGATACGCAGTATTTT. Amino acids: CASSLQSGATDTQYF.

Relative to its sample, this clone is medium-sized. The chain recombines TRBV6-1 with TRBJ2-1; either TRBD1 or TRBD2 may supply D (5 bases each). V was pared by 8 bases and J by 5 bases, with 16 bases between. The germline V gene has CDR1 MNHNS and CDR2 SASEGT. This CDR3 has 14 amino acids. The CDR3 loop reads CASGGPGRDNEQFF. The DNA for the CDR3 is TGTGCCAGCGGGGGACCGGGACGGGACAATGAGCAGTTCTTC.

This chain connects TRBV30 to TRBJ2-7; D possibly corresponds to TRBD2 (6 bases). The germline gives CDR1 GTSNPN, CDR2 SVGIG (reference sequence). This CDR3 is built from 12 residues. V lost 5 bases and J 0 bases, leaving 8 bases between the germline ends. The CDR3 nucleotides read TGTGCCTGGGGGCGGGACTCCTACGAGCAGTACTTC. Translated: CAWGRDSYEQYF. The full variable domain, rest sourced from reference TRBV30 and TRBJ2-7, is SQTIHQWPATLVQPVGSPLSLECTVEGTSNPNLYWYRQAAGRGLQLLFYSVGIGQISSEVPQNLSASRPQDRQFILSSKKLLLSDSGFYLCAWGRDSYEQYFGPGTRLTVT.

This chain joins TRBV28 and TRBJ1-5, with D tentatively TRBD1 (6 bases). The CDR3 runs to 15 residues. Germline CDR1 MDHEN, CDR2 SYDVKM. V was trimmed by 6 bases and J by 2 bases, leaving 14 bases between them. CDR3 DNA: TGTGCCAGCAGGCCCGGGGGGCTTGGCAATCAGCCCCAGCATTTT. This gives the protein CASRPGGLGNQPQHF.

This chain uses TRBV29-1 with TRBJ2-7, with a weak D call TRBD1 (5 bases). The CDR3 spans 13 residues. In germline, CDR1 is SQVTM, CDR2 ANQGSEA. V lost 6 bases to trimming and J lost 2 bases, with 14 bases between them. The CDR3 sequence: CSVRQPPTYEQYF. The CDR3 bases are TGCAGCGTCCGACAGCCCCCGACCTACGAGCAGTACTTC.

This clone was found a few times. The J gene is TRBJ1-2, the V gene TRBV5-1; tentative D call: TRBD1 (5 bases). The V gene lost 0 bases and the J gene lost 7 bases, with 13 bases spanning the gap. Germline lookup yields CDR1 SGHRS and CDR2 YFSETQ. The CDR3 length is 14 residues. The CDR3 DNA reads TGCGCCAGCAGCTTGGGAGGGGCCGGTAGTGGCTACACCTTC. Translating it yields CASSLGGAGSGYTF.

V gene TRBV2 combines with J gene TRBJ1-1, with TRBD1 identical over 10 bases. This CDR3 region has 14 residues. The germline V gene encodes CDR1 SNHLY and CDR2 FYNNEI. V gave up 6 bases and J gave up 4 bases; unmatched junction bases: 5. The DNA for the CDR3 is TGTGCCAGCAGCAAGGGACAGGGGTCCACTGAAGCTTTCTTT. Protein product: CASSKGQGSTEAFF.

V and J are TRBV15 and TRBJ2-5; 7 bases are shared with TRBD1. The length of the CDR3 is 18 residues. Germline V gene sequence: CDR1 LNHNV, CDR2 YYDKDF (reference sequence). Germline trimming cut 0 bases from V and 1 base from J; bases unmatched to any gene: 11. CDR3 nucleotides: TGTGCCACCAGCAGAGAATTACCCGGGACAGACATCCAAGAGACCCAGTACTTC. Translated, it gives CATSRELPGTDIQETQYF.

This clone was counted a single time. This sequence joins TRBV29-1 and TRBJ1-5; 7 bases agree with TRBD1. The germline V gene encodes CDR1 SQVTM and CDR2 ANQGSEA. After removal of 5 bases from V and 5 bases from J, the junction contained 3 bases not matched to a gene. This CDR3 spans 12 amino acids. This CDR3 is CSVRQGDQPQHF. In DNA, the CDR3 is TGCAGCGTTCGGCAGGGGGATCAGCCCCAGCATTTT.

The V call is TRBV6-1, the J call TRBJ1-2; D gene ambiguous. Trimming cost V 7 bases and J 4 bases, with 13 bases left between them. From germline, CDR1 is MNHNS and CDR2 SASEGT. This CDR3 region has 13 residues. Here the CDR3 reads CASTDGAGYGYTF. CDR3 coding DNA: TGTGCCAGCACCGACGGAGCCGGCTATGGCTACACCTTC.

This clone was seen only a few times. The gene calls are TRBV28 and TRBJ1-2; 7 bases fit TRBD1. From germline, CDR1 is MDHEN and CDR2 SYDVKM. V trimming: 5 bases; J trimming: 7 bases; junction bases outside the gene matches: 4. There are 12 residues in the CDR3. The CDR3 region is CASSRQGLGYTF. CDR3 in DNA: TGTGCCAGCAGTCGACAGGGTCTTGGCTACACCTTC.

The V and J genes are TRBV5-6 and TRBJ2-5; D call uncertain. CDR3 length equals 14 residues. Per the germline V gene, CDR1 is SGHDT and CDR2 is YYEEEE. Trimming took off 2 bases at V and 5 bases at J, with 13 bases between the two ends. CDR3 nucleotide sequence: TGTGCCAGCAGCTTTGTTAGTAGCAAGGAGACCCAGTACTTC. Amino acids: CASSFVSSKETQYF.

This clone was seen a single time. The V and J genes are TRBV7-9 and TRBJ2-4; TRBD2 matches at 11 bases. Germline assignment: CDR1 SEHNR and CDR2 FQNEAQ (reference sequence). The CDR3 length is 15 residues. Germline trimming cut 4 bases from V and 4 bases from J; bases unmatched to any gene: 3. The CDR3 sequence is CASSSLAGAKNIQYF. Written as DNA, the CDR3 is TGTGCCAGCAGCTCACTAGCGGGGGCTAAAAACATTCAGTACTTC.